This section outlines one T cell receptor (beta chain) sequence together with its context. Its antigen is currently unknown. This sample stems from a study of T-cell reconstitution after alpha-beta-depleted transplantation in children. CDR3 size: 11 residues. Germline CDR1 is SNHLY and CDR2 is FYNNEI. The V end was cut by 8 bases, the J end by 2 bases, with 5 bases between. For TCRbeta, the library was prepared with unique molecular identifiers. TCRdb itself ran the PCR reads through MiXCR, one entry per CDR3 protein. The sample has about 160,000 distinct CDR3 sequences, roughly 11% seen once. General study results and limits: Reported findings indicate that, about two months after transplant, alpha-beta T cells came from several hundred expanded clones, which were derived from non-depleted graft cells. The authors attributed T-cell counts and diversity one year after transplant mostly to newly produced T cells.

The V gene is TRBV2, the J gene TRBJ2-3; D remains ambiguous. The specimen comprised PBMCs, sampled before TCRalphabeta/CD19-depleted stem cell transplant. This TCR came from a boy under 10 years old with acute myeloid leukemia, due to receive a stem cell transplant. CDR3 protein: CASAFTDTQYF. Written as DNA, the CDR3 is TGTGCCAGCGCCTTCACAGATACGCAGTATTTT.